Listed below are T cell receptor beta chains from one sample, sequenced in a study of cytomegalovirus exposure and HLA in healthy donors. Some clones are missing from TCRdb's copy, which holds only in-frame ones; the method was immunoSEQ multiplex PCR. This sample's clone table lists tens of thousands of clones. Material for sequencing was PBMCs. Receptors were obtained from a man between 50 and 59 years old in good health and CMV-seropositive. Each CDR3 is given without its conserved first and last residue. The order of the fields is V gene, CDR3 protein.

>TRBV12-5
ASGSWTDNNEQF
>TRBV5-6
ASSLGGGRAGETQY
>TRBV7-3
ASSLGLVPGELF
>TRBV7-2
ASSHDRGNQPQH
>TRBV6-5
ASHGPGGGYT
>TRBV20-1
SVPTLDTQY
>TRBV27
ASSLYEAGGPYEQY
>TRBV7-2
ASSGGQGARDTQY
>TRBV9
ASSGRDTRWGELF
>TRBV6-5
ASSYSQGNYEKLF
>TRBV11-3
ASSFGQGAAYEQY
>TRBV9
ASSPSLEYEQY
>TRBV29-1
SVDWGGYEQY